These 26 T cell receptor beta chains were sequenced from one sample in a study of blood T cell repertoires in COVID-19. TCRdb keeps only in-frame clones here, not all; method: immunoSEQ multiplex PCR. This sample carries over 300,000 clones, 86% of them seen once, and the ten largest clones take 8% to 13%. The specimen sequenced was PBMCs or T cells enriched from blood (not recorded which). Receptor source: a woman aged 18-29 years who had recovered from COVID-19.

The chain links TRBV7-2 to TRBJ1-1, with 7 bases that match TRBD1. Germline CDR1 reads SGHTA; CDR2 reads FQGNSA. Trimming at V came to 4 bases and at J to 1 base, leaving 0 bases not matched to a gene. The CDR3 extends over 13 amino acids. CDR3 DNA: TGTGCCAGCAGCTGGACAGGGAACACTGAAGCTTTCTTT. It translates to CASSWTGNTEAFF.

This clone showed up just a few times. The rearrangement joins TRBV5-1 to TRBJ1-2; D is perhaps TRBD1 (5 bases). The germline V gene has CDR1 SGHRS and CDR2 YFSETQ. The germline V and J ends were trimmed by 4 bases and 4 bases, with 11 bases remaining between them. CDR3 length equals 13 residues. CDR3 bases: TGCGCCAGCAGCCCATCAGGGCGCTATGGCTACACCTTC. Residues: CASSPSGRYGYTF. Full variable domain (rest looked up from reference TRBV5-1 and TRBJ1-2): KAGVTQTPRYLIKTRGQQVTLSCSPISGHRSVSWYQQTPGQGLQFLFEYFSETQRNKGNFPGRFSGRQFSNSRSEMNVSTLELGDSALYLCASSPSGRYGYTFGSGTRLTVV.

V is TRBV11-2 and J is TRBJ1-2; D might be TRBD1 (6 bases). The V end lost 5 bases, the J end lost 0 bases, and 19 bases lay between the germline ends. CDR3 length: 17 residues. Germline values: CDR1 SGHAT, CDR2 FQNNGV. This chain's CDR3 is CASSHIRTASPNYGYTF. For the CDR3, the DNA is TGTGCCAGCAGCCACATCAGGACAGCCTCACCTAACTATGGCTACACCTTC. The full variable domain, completed using reference TRBV11-2 and TRBJ1-2, is EAGVAQSPRYKIIEKRQSVAFWCNPISGHATLYWYQQILGQGPKLLIQFQNNGVVDDSQLPKDRFSAERLKGVDSTLKIQPAKLEDSAVYLCASSHIRTASPNYGYTFGSGTRLTVV.

The chain links TRBV5-6 to TRBJ1-2; D is ambiguous. Germline lookup yields CDR1 SGHDT and CDR2 YYEEEE. The CDR3 length is 13 residues. The V end lost 2 bases, the J end lost 8 bases, and 13 bases lay between the germline ends. The DNA for the CDR3 is TGTGCCAGCAGCTTATCTCCCTCGGGAGGCTACACCTTC. Residues: CASSLSPSGGYTF.

The chain is built from TRBV2 and TRBJ1-2; a possible D gene is TRBD1 (6 bases). The CDR3 is 16 amino acids. From germline, CDR1 is SNHLY and CDR2 FYNNEI. V was cut by 6 bases and J by 3 bases, with 20 bases left in between. CDR3 nucleotides: TGTGCCAGCAGCGGGGAAACAGGGAGTGGCGACTATGGCTACACCTTC. It specifies CASSGETGSGDYGYTF.

This rearrangement joins TRBV4-1 to TRBJ2-5; D is perhaps TRBD2 (6 bases). Germline loops: CDR1 MGHRA, CDR2 YSYEKL. Trimming cost V 2 bases and J 2 bases, with 12 bases left between them. The CDR3 is made up of 15 amino acids. The CDR3 DNA sequence: TGCGCCAGCAGCCAACGGAGGGGATCACAAGAGACCCAGTACTTC. Amino acid sequence: CASSQRRGSQETQYF.

The chain uses TRBV24-1 and TRBJ1-5; D is ambiguous. V dropped 2 bases and J dropped 4 bases, with 5 bases sitting between them. The CDR3 loop spans 13 amino acids. Germline lookup yields CDR1 KGHDR and CDR2 SFDVKD. This chain's CDR3 is CATSDSGNQPQHF. As DNA, the CDR3 is TGTGCCACCAGTGATTCGGGGAATCAGCCCCAGCATTTT.

The CDR3 is CASSSTGNSYEQYF. The CDR3 DNA reads as TGTGCCAGCAGTTCTACAGGTAACTCCTACGAGCAGTACTTC. V and J are TRBV6-5 and TRBJ2-7; a weak D match, TRBD1 (5 bases). The CDR3 sequence is 14 residues long. Trimming cost V 4 bases and J 0 bases, with 10 bases left between them. Germline CDR1 reads MNHEY; CDR2 reads SVGAGI.

The J gene is TRBJ2-7, the V gene TRBV11-2; D might be TRBD2 (6 bases). There are 17 residues in the CDR3. Trimming shortened V by 5 bases and J by 0 bases, and 20 bases separated the two germline ends. Germline CDR1 is SGHAT and CDR2 is FQNNGV. The CDR3, as DNA: TGTGCCAGCAGCCGTCCGAGGCGGGGTTTCCTCTCCTACGAGCAGTACTTC. This gives the protein CASSRPRRGFLSYEQYF.

V is TRBV29-1 and J is TRBJ1-1, with TRBD1 matching 7 bases. Germline CDR1 SQVTM, CDR2 ANQGSEA. After removal of 3 bases from V and 5 bases from J, the junction contained 9 bases not matched to a gene. This CDR3 is built from 14 residues. CDR3 nucleotide sequence: TGCAGCGTTGAGGGAAGGGGGCGAGGAACTGAAGCTTTCTTT. Translating it yields CSVEGRGRGTEAFF. The full variable domain, in which reference TRBV29-1 and TRBJ1-1 provide the parts outside the CDR3, is SAVISQKPSRDICQRGTSLTIQCQVDSQVTMMFWYRQQPGQSLTLIATANQGSEATYESGFVIDKFPISRPNLTFSTLTVSNMSPEDSSIYLCSVEGRGRGTEAFFGQGTRLTVV.

The rearrangement links TRBV9 to TRBJ1-3, with D perhaps matching TRBD1 (6 bases). CDR1 and CDR2 (germline): SGDLS, YYNGEE. The ends were cut back, 2 bases at V and 0 bases at J, with 12 bases in the middle. The CDR3 extends over 16 amino acids. In DNA form, the CDR3 reads TGTGCCAGCAGCGTTACAGGGTCCAGCTCTGGAAACACCATATATTTT. Its translation is CASSVTGSSSGNTIYF.

The chain carries TRBV30 and TRBJ1-3; 7 nucleotides line up with TRBD1. Unmatched junction bases numbered 10, after V lost 2 bases and J lost 0 bases. CDR1 and CDR2 (germline): GTSNPN, SVGIG (reference sequence). The CDR3 extends over 17 amino acids. The CDR3 here is CAWSSWWPGGSGNTIYF. CDR3 coding DNA: TGTGCCTGGAGTTCTTGGTGGCCAGGGGGCTCTGGAAACACCATATATTTT.

V usage is TRBV4-2 and J usage is TRBJ2-7, with D possibly matching TRBD2 (6 bases). The germline V gene encodes CDR1 LGHNA and CDR2 YNFKEQ. This CDR3 has 14 amino acids. V lost 3 bases and J 3 bases, leaving 12 bases between the germline ends. The CDR3 loop is CASSQGEAGYEQYF. As DNA, the CDR3 is TGTGCCAGCAGCCAGGGGGAAGCGGGCTACGAGCAGTACTTC.

J is TRBJ2-2 and V is TRBV7-6, with TRBD2 identical over 7 bases. The CDR3 spans 17 residues. The germline V gene has CDR1 SGHVS and CDR2 FNYEAQ. Trimming cost V 2 bases and J 4 bases; bases outside gene matches: 10. The CDR3, as DNA: TGTGCCAGCAGCTTAAAGGCACCCGGCGGGAGCACCGGGGAGCTGTTTTTT. Translated: CASSLKAPGGSTGELFF.

The chain is built from TRBV27 and TRBJ2-2; D unresolved. V dropped 3 bases and J dropped 7 bases, with 15 bases sitting between them. The CDR3 runs to 15 residues. CDR1 is MNHEY, CDR2 SMNVEV, per germline (reference sequence). In DNA, the CDR3 is TGTGCCAGCAGTTTCTCCTCATTAATCGGCGGGGAGCTGTTTTTT. Translated, it gives CASSFSSLIGGELFF.

Remarks on this clone: The same CDR3 is also encoded by other DNA sequences in this sample. The chain carries TRBV18 and TRBJ1-1; 7 bases are a match to TRBD1. The CDR3 has 14 residues. The junction had 3 bases not matched to a gene; V was cut back by 2 bases and J by 3 bases. CDR1 is KGHSH, CDR2 LQKENI, per germline. Here the CDR3 reads CASSPRQGDTEAFF. CDR3 nucleotide sequence: TGTGCCAGCTCACCAAGACAGGGCGACACTGAAGCTTTCTTT. Based on the CDR3 plus reference TRBV18 and TRBJ1-1, the full variable domain is NAGVMQNPRHLVRRRGQEARLRCSPMKGHSHVYWYRQLPEEGLKFMVYLQKENIIDESGMPKERFSAEFPKEGPSILRIQQVVRGDSAAYFCASSPRQGDTEAFFGQGTRLTVV.

The chain joins TRBV4-1 to TRBJ2-7, with D unclear. From germline, CDR1 is MGHRA and CDR2 YSYEKL. CDR3 size: 13 residues. Between the trimmed V and J ends, which lost 4 bases and 1 base, there was a span of 8 bases. DNA for the CDR3: TGCGCCAGCAGCCGAGAGTTATCCTACGAGCAGTACTTC. This encodes CASSRELSYEQYF.

The V and J genes are TRBV3-1 (or the pseudogene TRBV3-2) and TRBJ1-2; no reliable D call. Germline CDR1 is LGHDT and CDR2 is YNNKEL (reference sequence). V was pared by 3 bases and J by 4 bases, with 15 bases between. The CDR3 consists of 15 residues. The CDR3 DNA reads TGTGCCAGCAGCCATCAGACCCAGGCGGGCTATGGCTACACCTTC. Translation: CASSHQTQAGYGYTF.

The rearrangement uses TRBV7-6 and TRBJ2-3, with D maybe TRBD2 (5 bases). This CDR3 has 15 residues. With 0 bases removed from V and 2 bases from J, the gap between germline ends came to 9 bases. The V gene's germline CDR1 is SGHVS and CDR2 FNYEAQ. DNA for the CDR3: TGTGCCAGCAGCTTAGCTAGCGTCTCCACAGATACGCAGTATTTT. Translation: CASSLASVSTDTQYF.

The gene calls are TRBV18 and TRBJ2-3; possible D gene TRBD1, 5 bases. This CDR3 is 13 amino acids long. V was shortened by 4 bases and J by 5 bases, with 10 bases between the two germline ends. The germline CDR1 and CDR2 sequences are KGHSH and LQKENI. CDR3 sequence: CASSQGSRDTQYF. CDR3 bases: TGTGCCAGCTCACAGGGGTCGCGAGATACGCAGTATTTT.

The sample holds one count of this clone. This rearrangement joins TRBV4-2 to TRBJ1-6; no firm D call. This CDR3 has 15 residues. The germline V and J ends were trimmed by 2 bases and 8 bases, with 13 bases remaining between them. The germline gives CDR1 LGHNA, CDR2 YNFKEQ. The CDR3 reads CASSQLTSGDSPLHF. CDR3 nucleotide sequence: TGTGCCAGCAGCCAATTAACCTCTGGAGATTCACCCCTCCACTTT.

This clone is a singleton in its sample. The gene calls are TRBV24-1 and TRBJ1-5; no clear D. This CDR3 region has 17 residues. Germline lookup yields CDR1 KGHDR and CDR2 SFDVKD. V dropped 0 bases and J dropped 1 base, with 12 bases sitting between them. CDR3 nucleotides: TGTGCCACCAGTGATTTGCAGAGAGCAGGAAGCAATCAGCCCCAGCATTTT. The encoded protein is CATSDLQRAGSNQPQHF.

V is TRBV24-1 and J is TRBJ2-7; 9 bases line up with TRBD1. Germline values: CDR1 KGHDR, CDR2 SFDVKD. The CDR3 sequence is 14 residues long. The ends lost 6 bases at V and 5 bases at J; junction bases unmatched: 7. The DNA of the CDR3 is TGTGCCACCAGTTCGGGACAGGGTGTCCACGAGCAGTACTTC. This gives the protein CATSSGQGVHEQYF.

V is TRBV3-1 (or the pseudogene TRBV3-2) and J is TRBJ2-7, with 12 bases identical to TRBD2. The J segment lost 7 bases and the V segment lost 3 bases, leaving 7 bases of the junction unmatched. The CDR3 covers 15 residues. In germline, CDR1 is LGHDT, CDR2 YNNKEL (reference sequence). CDR3 DNA: TGTGCCAGCAGCCAGAGACTAGCGGGGGTGAGGGAGCAGTACTTC. Residues: CASSQRLAGVREQYF.

This chain connects TRBV5-8 to TRBJ2-5; no firm D call. Germline CDR1 is SGHTS and CDR2 is YDEGEE. CDR3 size: 12 residues. V was shortened by 0 bases and J by 5 bases, with 5 bases between the two germline ends. The CDR3 spells CASSLAVETQYF. CDR3 sequence (DNA): TGTGCCAGCAGCTTGGCCGTCGAGACCCAGTACTTC.

In its sample, this clone was seen once. The chain employs TRBV15 and TRBJ2-4; 11 bases match TRBD1. The V segment lost 0 bases and the J segment 4 bases; nucleotides outside the gene matches: 11. Germline-derived CDR1 and CDR2 are LNHNV and YYDKDF (reference sequence). This CDR3 comprises 19 residues. CDR3 bases: TGTGCCACCAGCAGAGATTTTTCAGGGGACAGGGGGGTTAAAAACATTCAGTACTTC. As protein: CATSRDFSGDRGVKNIQYF.